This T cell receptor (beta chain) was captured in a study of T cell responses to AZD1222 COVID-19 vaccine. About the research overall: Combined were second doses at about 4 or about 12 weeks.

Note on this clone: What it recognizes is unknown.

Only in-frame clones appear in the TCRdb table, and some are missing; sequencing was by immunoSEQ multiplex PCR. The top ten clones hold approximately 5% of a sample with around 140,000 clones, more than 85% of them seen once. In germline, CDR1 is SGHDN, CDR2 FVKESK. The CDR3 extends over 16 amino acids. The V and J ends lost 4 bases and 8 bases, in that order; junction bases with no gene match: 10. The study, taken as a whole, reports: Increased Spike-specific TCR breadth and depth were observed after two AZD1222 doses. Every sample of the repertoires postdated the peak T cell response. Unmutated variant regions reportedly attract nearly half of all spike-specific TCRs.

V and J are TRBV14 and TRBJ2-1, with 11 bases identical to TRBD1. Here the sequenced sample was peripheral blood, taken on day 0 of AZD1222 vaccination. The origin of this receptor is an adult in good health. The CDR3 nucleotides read TGTGCCAGCAGCCCTTGGACAGGGGGCGAAGACTATGAGCAGTTCTTC. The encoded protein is CASSPWTGGEDYEQFF.